The 6 T cell receptor beta chains given below trace back to one sample, sequenced in a study of shared clonotypes between healthy human individuals. The assay was immunoSEQ multiplex PCR, and TCRdb's table has in-frame clones only and misses some. Of 2 million to 3 million clones listed, 90% to 95% were seen once; the top ten hold around 0.37%. Specimen: naive CD4+ T cells from PBMCs. Subset reported: CD45RA+ positively selected. Receptors originate from a man between 18 and 29 years old in good health. Some clones in this sample may be carry-over from other donors' samples.

The genes are TRBV6-5 and TRBJ1-2; no clear D. In germline, CDR1 is MNHEY, CDR2 SVGAGI. This CDR3 is 14 amino acids long. V shed 0 bases and J shed 4 bases, with 9 bases lying between them. The CDR3 DNA follows: TGTGCCAGCAGTTACTCGAACAGCGGCTATGGCTACACCTTC. Its protein product is CASSYSNSGYGYTF.

The V call is TRBV5-6, the J call TRBJ2-1, with 11 bases fitting TRBD2. The CDR3 spans 16 residues. J was trimmed by 8 bases and V by 3 bases; bases with no gene match: 10. CDR1 is SGHDT, CDR2 YYEEEE, per germline. Here the CDR3 reads CASSWDTSGGSDEQFF. CDR3 DNA: TGTGCCAGCAGCTGGGATACTAGCGGGGGCAGCGATGAGCAGTTCTTC.

The rearrangement uses TRBV30 and TRBJ1-1; a weak D match, TRBD1 (6 bases). From germline, CDR1 is GTSNPN and CDR2 SVGIG (reference sequence). The CDR3 spans 15 residues. Trimming left V 3 bases short and J 7 bases short, with 21 bases between. CDR3 sequence (DNA): TGTGCCTGGAGAGTCAGGAGTGGGGGGGCCGGTGAAGCTTTCTTT. Translating gives CAWRVRSGGAGEAFF.

This chain uses TRBV30 with TRBJ1-4; no reliable D call. Trimming removed 0 bases at V and 10 bases at J, with 9 bases between. This CDR3 is 12 amino acids long. From germline, CDR1 is GTSNPN and CDR2 SVGIG (reference sequence). The CDR3, as DNA: TGTGCCTGGAGTGTTGAGGGCGGAAAACTGTTTTTT. This encodes CAWSVEGGKLFF. The full variable domain, with the rest looked up from reference TRBV30 and TRBJ1-4, is SQTIHQWPATLVQPVGSPLSLECTVEGTSNPNLYWYRQAAGRGLQLLFYSVGIGQISSEVPQNLSASRPQDRQFILSSKKLLLSDSGFYLCAWSVEGGKLFFGSGTQLSVL.

This clone appeared once. As DNA, the CDR3 is TGTGCCTGGGCCCGACAGGGGGCGGGGGAGCAGTACTTC. The encoded protein is CAWARQGAGEQYF. V and J are TRBV30 and TRBJ2-7, with 10 bases matching TRBD1. Germline CDR1 GTSNPN, CDR2 SVGIG (reference sequence). CDR3 length: 13 residues. The V segment lost 5 bases and the J segment 7 bases; nucleotides outside the gene matches: 8. The whole variable domain, remainder taken from reference TRBV30 and TRBJ2-7, is SQTIHQWPATLVQPVGSPLSLECTVEGTSNPNLYWYRQAAGRGLQLLFYSVGIGQISSEVPQNLSASRPQDRQFILSSKKLLLSDSGFYLCAWARQGAGEQYFGPGTRLTVT.

The chain uses TRBV5-1 and TRBJ2-3; 8 bases map to TRBD2. The V gene end was trimmed by 5 bases and the J gene end by 0 bases; junction bases not matched to a gene: 2. Germline CDR1 is SGHRS and CDR2 is YFSETQ. The CDR3 spans 14 residues. CDR3 DNA: TGCGCCAGCAGGTGGACTAGCAGCACAGATACGCAGTATTTT. As protein: CASRWTSSTDTQYF.